What follows are 7 T cell receptor beta chains derived from one specimen sequenced in a study of cytomegalovirus exposure and HLA in healthy donors. In the PCR, 60 Vbeta and 13 Jbeta primers were used. Produced via immunoSEQ multiplex PCR; TCRdb's table is partial and in-frame only. This sample carries approximately 110,000 clones, around 62% of them seen once, and the ten largest clones take around 4%. Source material: PBMCs. These TCRs come from a man aged 25 to 40 in good health and CMV-seropositive.

This sequence joins TRBV11-3 and TRBJ2-7; a weak D match, TRBD2 (6 bases). V shed 7 bases and J shed 3 bases, with 7 bases lying between them. This CDR3 comprises 11 residues. Germline V gene sequence: CDR1 SGHNT, CDR2 YENEEA. DNA of the CDR3: TGTGCCAGCAAGGGAGGCTACGAGCAGTACTTC. This encodes CASKGGYEQYF.

The chain employs TRBV5-6 and TRBJ2-7; a possible D gene is TRBD1 (6 bases). This CDR3 has 11 amino acids. V gave up 4 bases and J gave up 6 bases, with 8 bases separating them. Germline CDR1 reads SGHDT; CDR2 reads YYEEEE. The CDR3 loop is CASSRGFEQYF. The CDR3 DNA reads as TGTGCCAGCAGCAGGGGGTTCGAGCAGTACTTC.

The rearrangement links TRBV2 to TRBJ2-1; 9 bases align to TRBD2. The germline gives CDR1 SNHLY, CDR2 FYNNEI. The J segment lost 4 bases and the V segment lost 4 bases, leaving 2 bases of the junction unmatched. The CDR3 sequence is 14 residues long. The CDR3 reads CASSASGVYNEQFF. DNA for the CDR3: TGTGCCAGCAGTGCTAGCGGGGTATACAATGAGCAGTTCTTC.

This chain joins TRBV7-3 and TRBJ1-5, with a tentative D call TRBD1 (6 bases). Per germline, CDR1 SGHTA and CDR2 FQGTGA. This CDR3 is built from 18 residues. Trimming took off 3 bases at V and 3 bases at J, with 21 bases between the two ends. The DNA of the CDR3 is TGTGCCAGCAGCTTGACGGACAGACCCTATCCACCCAATCAGCCCCAGCATTTT. Protein sequence: CASSLTDRPYPPNQPQHF.

This chain connects TRBV5-6 to TRBJ1-1; 9 nucleotides match TRBD1. The CDR3 is 15 residues long. Germline V gene lookup returns CDR1 SGHDT and CDR2 YYEEEE. V gave up 4 bases and J gave up 1 base; unmatched junction bases: 5. The CDR3 reads CASSPLGQGNTEAFF. DNA for the CDR3: TGTGCCAGCAGCCCCCTGGGACAGGGGAACACTGAAGCTTTCTTT.

The chain has TRBV6-5 and TRBJ2-4, with D possibly matching TRBD2 (6 bases). The CDR3 runs 15 residues. V was clipped by 5 bases and J by 0 bases, with 11 bases between them. Looked up from germline, CDR1 is MNHEY and CDR2 is SVGAGI. The CDR3 bases are TGTGCCAGCAGTATCCGGGGGATAGCCAAAAACATTCAGTACTTC. Amino acid sequence: CASSIRGIAKNIQYF.

This clone was detected a few times. CDR3 sequence: CASSAMGQGGFF. The CDR3 region has the DNA TGTGCCAGCAGCGCAATGGGACAGGGAGGTTTCTTT. The chain joins TRBV7-6 to TRBJ1-1, with 9 bases aligning to TRBD1. Germline V gene sequence: CDR1 SGHVS, CDR2 FNYEAQ. There are 12 residues in the CDR3. V shed 5 bases and J 13 bases; nucleotides not matched to a gene: 8.